Listed here is a single T cell receptor beta chain. Its target is not known. Patients were excluded for uncontrolled infection, other autoimmune disease, pregnancy or lactation. Diagnosis rested on symptoms, serum thyroxine and TRAb, thyroid ultrasound, and orbital computed tomography. From RNA transcripts, TCR beta CDR3 regions were amplified. First-round RT-PCR targeting the TCR CDR3 was performed with the HTBI primer set. Using its own MiXCR run on the multiplex PCR reads, TCRdb lists one record per CDR3 protein. Here the sample spans over 650,000 distinct CDR3 sequences, about 45% being singletons. The data are from a study of T cells in Graves' hyperthyroidism and ophthalmopathy. General study results and limits: A model of 13 V-J pairs discriminated ophthalmopathy from stable hyperthyroidism.

Germline CDR1 is SGHAT and CDR2 is FQNNGV. This CDR3 has 14 residues. Trimming cost V 1 base and J 5 bases, with 9 bases left between them. The sample consisted of peripheral blood or thyroid tissue (not recorded which). V usage is TRBV11-2 and J usage is TRBJ1-5; TRBD1 might be the D (5 bases). The TCR comes from an adult man with Graves' disease, either hyperthyroidism or ophthalmopathy (not recorded which). CDR3 protein: CASSLGQQDQPQHF. The CDR3 DNA reads TGTGCCAGCAGCTTAGGACAGCAGGATCAGCCCCAGCATTTT.